This TCR beta chain was recorded in a study of shared clonotypes between healthy human individuals. Study-level information: The cohort comprised a couple of women and a few men. Their ages spanned 18 to 49 years. Plates per donor: three CD4 naive, three CD4 memory, two CD8 naive, one CD8 memory.

The CDR3 is 17 amino acids. V lost 1 base and J lost 8; bases outside the gene matches: 14. Per the germline V gene, CDR1 is MGHRA and CDR2 is YSYEKL. Some clones are missing from TCRdb's copy, which holds only in-frame ones; the method was immunoSEQ multiplex PCR. This sample has hundreds of thousands of clones, with around 87% found just once. Study donors comprised healthy, HIV-negative adults devoid of recent acute infection or vaccination. CD8 memory was a combination of CD45RO+ cells and CCR7-negative CD45RA+ TemRA cells. Sequencing was carried out using memory CD8+ T cells sorted from blood. Subset given: CD45RO+ cells pooled with CCR7-negative TemRA cells. The chain uses TRBV4-1 and TRBJ2-1; the match to TRBD2 covers 7 bases. This TCR came from a man aged 18 to 35 in good health. CDR3 in DNA: TGCGCCAGCAGCCAAGGCCCTTCGGGCGGGGGAGGCGATGAGCAGTTCTTC. It is translated as CASSQGPSGGGGDEQFF.